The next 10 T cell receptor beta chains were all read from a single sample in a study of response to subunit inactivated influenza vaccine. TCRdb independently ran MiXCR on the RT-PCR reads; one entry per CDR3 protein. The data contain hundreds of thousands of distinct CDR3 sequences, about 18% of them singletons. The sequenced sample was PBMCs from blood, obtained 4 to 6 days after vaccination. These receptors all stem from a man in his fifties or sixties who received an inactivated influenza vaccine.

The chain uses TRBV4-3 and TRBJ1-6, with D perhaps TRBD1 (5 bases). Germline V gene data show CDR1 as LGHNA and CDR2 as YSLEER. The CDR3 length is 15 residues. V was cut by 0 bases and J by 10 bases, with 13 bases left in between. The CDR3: CASSQEPGLGSPLHF. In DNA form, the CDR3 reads TGCGCCAGCAGCCAAGAACCGGGACTCGGGTCACCCCTCCACTTT.

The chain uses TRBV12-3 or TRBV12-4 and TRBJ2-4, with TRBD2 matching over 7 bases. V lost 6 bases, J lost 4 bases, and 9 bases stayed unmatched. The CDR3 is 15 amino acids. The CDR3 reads CASSAPSSGKNIQYF. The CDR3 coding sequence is TGTGCCAGCAGCGCCCCGTCTAGCGGAAAAAACATTCAGTACTTC.

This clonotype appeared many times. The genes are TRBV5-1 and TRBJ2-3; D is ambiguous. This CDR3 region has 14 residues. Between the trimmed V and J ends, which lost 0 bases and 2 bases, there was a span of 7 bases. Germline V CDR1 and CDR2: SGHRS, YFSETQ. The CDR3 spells CASSLERITDTQYF. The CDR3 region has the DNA TGCGCCAGCAGCTTGGAGAGGATCACAGATACGCAGTATTTT.

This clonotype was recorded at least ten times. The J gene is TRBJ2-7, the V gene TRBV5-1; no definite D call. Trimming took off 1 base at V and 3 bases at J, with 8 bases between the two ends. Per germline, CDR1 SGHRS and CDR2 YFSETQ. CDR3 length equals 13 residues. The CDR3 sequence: CASSLSPGYEQYF. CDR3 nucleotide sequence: TGCGCCAGCAGCTTGTCCCCAGGCTACGAGCAGTACTTC.

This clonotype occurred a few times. The chain's CDR3 is CASSSRGSFNQPQHF. As DNA, the CDR3 is TGTGCCAGCAGCTCGAGGGGCAGCTTCAATCAGCCCCAGCATTTT. This sequence joins TRBV28 and TRBJ1-5, with a weak D call TRBD1 (5 bases). V lost 6 bases to trimming and J lost 3 bases, with 15 bases between them. The CDR3 loop spans 15 amino acids. Per the germline V gene, CDR1 is MDHEN and CDR2 is SYDVKM. The whole variable domain, filled in from reference TRBV28 and TRBJ1-5, reads DVKVTQSSRYLVKRTGEKVFLECVQDMDHENMFWYRQDPGLGLRLIYFSYDVKMKEKGDIPEGYSVSREKKERFSLILESASTNQTSMYLCASSSRGSFNQPQHFGDGTRLSIL.

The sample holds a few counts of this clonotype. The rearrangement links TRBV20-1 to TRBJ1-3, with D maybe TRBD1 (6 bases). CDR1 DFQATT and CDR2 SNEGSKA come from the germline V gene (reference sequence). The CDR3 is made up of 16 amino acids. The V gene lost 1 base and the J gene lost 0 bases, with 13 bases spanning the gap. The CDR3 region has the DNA TGCAGTGCTAGAGGGCAGGGACACAGCTCTGGAAACACCATATATTTT. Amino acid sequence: CSARGQGHSSGNTIYF.

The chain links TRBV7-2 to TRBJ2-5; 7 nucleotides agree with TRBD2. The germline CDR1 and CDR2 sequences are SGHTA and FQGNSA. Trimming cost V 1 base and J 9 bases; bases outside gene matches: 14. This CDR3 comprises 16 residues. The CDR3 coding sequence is TGTGCCAGCAGCTTAGTCTCTAGCGGTGCCCATGGGGCCCAGTACTTC. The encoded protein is CASSLVSSGAHGAQYF.

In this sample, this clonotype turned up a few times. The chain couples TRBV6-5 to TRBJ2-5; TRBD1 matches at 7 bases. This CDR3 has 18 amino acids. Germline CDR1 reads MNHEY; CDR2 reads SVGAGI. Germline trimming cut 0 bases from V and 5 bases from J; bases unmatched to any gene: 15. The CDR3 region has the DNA TGTGCCAGCAGTTACTCCTGGACAGGCTCCCCGAGCAAGGAGACCCAGTACTTC. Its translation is CASSYSWTGSPSKETQYF.

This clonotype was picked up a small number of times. CDR3 DNA: TGTGCCAGCAGCTTGGTGGTCGGTGGTGAAGCTTTCTTT. Protein product: CASSLVVGGEAFF. The rearrangement links TRBV5-5 to TRBJ1-1; D gene ambiguous. This CDR3 is built from 13 residues. V lost 0 bases to trimming and J lost 7 bases, with 10 bases between them. Germline V gene data show CDR1 as SGHKS and CDR2 as YYEKEE (reference sequence).

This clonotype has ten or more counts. The CDR3: CASSSPGTAYEQYF. As DNA, the CDR3 is TGTGCCAGCAGCTCGCCCGGGACAGCCTACGAGCAGTACTTC. The chain joins TRBV7-8 to TRBJ2-7; 7 bases are shared with TRBD1. The CDR3 is 14 amino acids. The V and J ends lost 4 bases and 2 bases, in that order; junction bases with no gene match: 5. Germline CDR1 reads SGHVS; CDR2 reads FQNEAQ.